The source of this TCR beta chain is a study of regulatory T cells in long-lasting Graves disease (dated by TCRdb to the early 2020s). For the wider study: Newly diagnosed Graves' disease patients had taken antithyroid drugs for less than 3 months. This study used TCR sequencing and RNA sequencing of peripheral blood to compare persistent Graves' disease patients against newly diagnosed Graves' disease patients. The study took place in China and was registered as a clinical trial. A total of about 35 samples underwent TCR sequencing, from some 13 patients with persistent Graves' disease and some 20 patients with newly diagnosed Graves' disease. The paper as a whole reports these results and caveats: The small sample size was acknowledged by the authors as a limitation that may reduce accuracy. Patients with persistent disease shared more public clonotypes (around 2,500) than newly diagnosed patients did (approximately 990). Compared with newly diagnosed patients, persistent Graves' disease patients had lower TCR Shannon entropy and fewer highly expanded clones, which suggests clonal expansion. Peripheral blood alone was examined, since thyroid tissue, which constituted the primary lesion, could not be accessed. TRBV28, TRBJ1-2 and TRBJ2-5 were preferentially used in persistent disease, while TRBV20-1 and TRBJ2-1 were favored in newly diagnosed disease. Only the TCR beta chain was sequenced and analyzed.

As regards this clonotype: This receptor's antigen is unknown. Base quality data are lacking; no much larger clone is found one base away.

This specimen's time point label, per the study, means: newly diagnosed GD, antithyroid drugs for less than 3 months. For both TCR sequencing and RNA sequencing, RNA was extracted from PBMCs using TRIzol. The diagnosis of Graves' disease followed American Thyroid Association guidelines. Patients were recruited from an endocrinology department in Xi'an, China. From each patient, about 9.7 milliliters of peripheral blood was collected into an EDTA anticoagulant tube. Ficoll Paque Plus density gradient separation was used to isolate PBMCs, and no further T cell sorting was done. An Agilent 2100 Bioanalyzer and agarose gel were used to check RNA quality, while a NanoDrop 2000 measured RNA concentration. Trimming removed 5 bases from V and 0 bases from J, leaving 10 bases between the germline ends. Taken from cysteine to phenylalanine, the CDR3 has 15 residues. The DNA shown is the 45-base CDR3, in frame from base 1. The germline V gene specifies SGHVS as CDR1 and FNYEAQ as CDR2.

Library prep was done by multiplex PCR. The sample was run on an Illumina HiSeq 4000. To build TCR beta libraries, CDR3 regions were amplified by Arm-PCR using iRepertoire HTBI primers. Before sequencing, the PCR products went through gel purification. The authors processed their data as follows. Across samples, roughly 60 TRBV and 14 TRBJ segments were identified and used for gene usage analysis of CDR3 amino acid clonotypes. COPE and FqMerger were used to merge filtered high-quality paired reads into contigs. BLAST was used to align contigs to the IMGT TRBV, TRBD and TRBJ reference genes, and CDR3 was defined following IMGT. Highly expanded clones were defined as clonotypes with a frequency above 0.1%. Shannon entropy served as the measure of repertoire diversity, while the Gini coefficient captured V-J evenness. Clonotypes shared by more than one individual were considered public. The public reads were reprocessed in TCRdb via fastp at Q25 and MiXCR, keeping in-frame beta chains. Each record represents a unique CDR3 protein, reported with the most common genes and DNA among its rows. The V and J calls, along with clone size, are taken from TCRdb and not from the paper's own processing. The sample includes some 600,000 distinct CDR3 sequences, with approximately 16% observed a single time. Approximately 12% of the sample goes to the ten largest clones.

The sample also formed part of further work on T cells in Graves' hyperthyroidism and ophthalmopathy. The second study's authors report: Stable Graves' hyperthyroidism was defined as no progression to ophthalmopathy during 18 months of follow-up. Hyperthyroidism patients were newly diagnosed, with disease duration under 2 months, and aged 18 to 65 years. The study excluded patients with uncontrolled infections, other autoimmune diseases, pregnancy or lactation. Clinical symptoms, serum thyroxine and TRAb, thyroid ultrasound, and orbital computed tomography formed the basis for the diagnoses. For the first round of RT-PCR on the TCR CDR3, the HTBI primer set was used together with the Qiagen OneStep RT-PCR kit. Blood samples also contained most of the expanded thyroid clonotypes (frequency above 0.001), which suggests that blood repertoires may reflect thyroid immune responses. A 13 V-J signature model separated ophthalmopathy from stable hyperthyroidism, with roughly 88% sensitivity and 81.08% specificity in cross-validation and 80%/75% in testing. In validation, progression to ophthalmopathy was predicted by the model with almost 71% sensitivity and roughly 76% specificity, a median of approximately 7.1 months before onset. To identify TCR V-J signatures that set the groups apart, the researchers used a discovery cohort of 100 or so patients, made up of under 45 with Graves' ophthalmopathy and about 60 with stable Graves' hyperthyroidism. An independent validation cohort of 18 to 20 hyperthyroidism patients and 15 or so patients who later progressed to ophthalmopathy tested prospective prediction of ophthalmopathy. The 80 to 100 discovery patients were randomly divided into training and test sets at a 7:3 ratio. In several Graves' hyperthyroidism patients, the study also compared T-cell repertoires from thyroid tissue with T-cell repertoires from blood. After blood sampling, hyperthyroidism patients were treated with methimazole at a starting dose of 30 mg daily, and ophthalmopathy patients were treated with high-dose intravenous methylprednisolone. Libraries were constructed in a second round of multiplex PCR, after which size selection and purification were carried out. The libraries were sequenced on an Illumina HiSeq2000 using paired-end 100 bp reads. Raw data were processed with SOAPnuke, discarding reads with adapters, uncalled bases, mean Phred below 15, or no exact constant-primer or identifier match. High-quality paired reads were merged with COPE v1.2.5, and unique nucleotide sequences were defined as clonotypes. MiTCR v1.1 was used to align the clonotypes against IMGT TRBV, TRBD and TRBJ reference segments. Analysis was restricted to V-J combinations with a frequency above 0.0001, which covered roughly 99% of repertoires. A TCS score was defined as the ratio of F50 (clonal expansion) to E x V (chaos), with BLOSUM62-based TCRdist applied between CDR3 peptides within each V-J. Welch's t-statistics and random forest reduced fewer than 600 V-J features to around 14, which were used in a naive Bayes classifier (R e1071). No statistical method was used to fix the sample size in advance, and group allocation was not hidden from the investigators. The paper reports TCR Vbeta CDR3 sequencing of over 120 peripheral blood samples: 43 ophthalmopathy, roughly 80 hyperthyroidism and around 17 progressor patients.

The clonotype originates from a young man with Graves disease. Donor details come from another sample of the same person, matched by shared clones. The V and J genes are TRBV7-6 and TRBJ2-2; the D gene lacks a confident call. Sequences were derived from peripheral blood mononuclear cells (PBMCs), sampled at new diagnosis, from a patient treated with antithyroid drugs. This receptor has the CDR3 CASSPRFANTGELFF. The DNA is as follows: TGTGCCAGCAGCCCGAGGTTCGCGAACACCGGGGAGCTGTTTTTT.